A selection of T cell receptor beta chains follows, all from one sample in a study of T cell repertoires in cytomegalovirus infection. TCRdb fed the reads into MiXCR, producing one record per CDR3 protein. This sample has about 250,000 distinct CDR3 sequences; about 15% occur once, and the top ten carry approximately 51%. The sample consisted of CD8+ T cells from PBMCs. The origin of the receptors is a human donor in good health (CMV status not recorded). Some clones in this sample may be carry-over from other donors' samples. Both conserved end residues are part of each CDR3. Each record gives: clone size, D gene, J gene, V gene, CDR3 protein, CDR3 DNA. The D gene is left open where the match is weak. The listing skips clone size in some rows; elsewhere it reads once, few, many or a size class.

. TRBD1 TRBJ1-4 TRBV7-8 CASSPSTGVRTWAEKLFF TGTGCCAGCAGCCCTTCGACAGGGGTCAGAACATGGGCTGAAAAACTGTTTTTT
many TRBD1 TRBJ2-7 TRBV2 CASRGDRTYEQYF TGTGCCAGCAGGGGGGACAGAACCTACGAGCAGTACTTC
many . TRBJ2-2 TRBV7-2 CASSLNVRLKAGELFF TGTGCCAGCAGCTTAAATGTCAGGTTAAAAGCCGGGGAGCTGTTTTTT
few . TRBJ2-2 TRBV6-1 CASSDVWLTGELFF TGTGCCAGCAGTGATGTTTGGCTTACCGGGGAGCTGTTTTTT
few TRBD1 TRBJ2-5 TRBV14 CASSQRQGASETQYF TGTGCCAGCAGCCAAAGACAGGGGGCATCGGAGACCCAGTACTTC
few . TRBJ2-3 TRBV28 CASSIQDYTDTQYF TGTGCCAGCAGTATACAGGACTACACAGATACGCAGTATTTT
many TRBD1 TRBJ2-3 TRBV7-8 CASSSITGTGRVLTDTQYF TGTGCCAGCAGCTCTATCACCGGGACAGGGAGGGTCCTCACAGATACGCAGTATTTT
. . TRBJ1-1 TRBV4-1 CASSQVYLNTEAFF TGCGCCAGCAGCCAAGTTTATCTGAACACTGAAGCTTTCTTT
few . TRBJ1-1 TRBV20-1 CSAPWGPEAFF TGCAGTGCCCCCTGGGGGCCTGAAGCTTTCTTT
. . TRBJ2-5 TRBV10-3 CAIRVADQETQYF TGTGCCATCAGGGTAGCGGACCAAGAGACCCAGTACTTC
. TRBD2 TRBJ2-1 TRBV20-1 CSADGTSGGPYNEQFF TGCAGTGCTGATGGGACTAGCGGGGGGCCCTACAATGAGCAGTTCTTC
few TRBD2 TRBJ2-5 TRBV7-8 CASSLRGGETQYF TGTGCCAGCAGCTTACGGGGGGGCGAGACCCAGTACTTC
many . TRBJ2-3 TRBV7-8 CASSLSGSTDTQYF TGTGCCAGCAGCTTGTCCGGGTCCACAGATACGCAGTATTTT
. TRBD1 TRBJ2-7 TRBV13 CASSEGGAGPYEQYF TGTGCCAGCAGCGAAGGGGGCGCAGGTCCTTACGAGCAGTACTTC
many . TRBJ1-2 TRBV7-6 CASSSHQAGAGPNYGYTF TGTGCCAGCAGCTCCCATCAAGCAGGGGCCGGCCCTAACTATGGCTACACCTTC
. . TRBJ2-3 TRBV5-1 CASSWAGSTDTQYF TGCGCCAGCAGCTGGGCGGGTAGCACAGATACGCAGTATTTT
. . TRBJ1-6 TRBV6-4 CASSDGRENSPLHF TGTGCCAGCAGTGACGGGCGGGAAAATTCACCCCTCCACTTT
many . TRBJ2-3 TRBV12-3/TRBV12-4 CASSLALGGHGDTQYF TGTGCCAGCAGTTTAGCTTTGGGAGGACACGGAGATACGCAGTATTTT
many TRBD1 TRBJ2-1 TRBV12-3/TRBV12-4 CASSHPGQRYNEQFF TGTGCCAGCAGTCACCCGGGACAGAGGTACAATGAGCAGTTCTTC
. TRBD1 TRBJ2-1 TRBV13 CASSRDRGRNEQFF TGTGCCAGCAGCCGGGACAGGGGGCGCAATGAGCAGTTCTTC
many . TRBJ2-7 TRBV7-8 CASTPAGPRAYEQYF TGTGCCAGCACCCCAGCCGGGCCACGGGCCTACGAGCAGTACTTC
. . TRBJ1-2 TRBV20-1 CSASEPPTVARDGYTF TGCAGTGCTAGTGAACCTCCCACAGTCGCCCGAGATGGCTACACCTTC
. . TRBJ1-1 TRBV2 CASSVGGPAFTEAFF TGTGCCAGCAGCGTTGGGGGGCCGGCATTCACTGAAGCTTTCTTT
many TRBD2 TRBJ2-1 TRBV7-8 CASSFLLAGGRDEQFF TGTGCCAGCAGCTTTTTACTAGCGGGGGGGCGCGATGAGCAGTTCTTC
many TRBD1 TRBJ2-5 TRBV7-6 CASSQTGAEETQYF TGTGCCAGCAGCCAAACAGGGGCCGAAGAGACCCAGTACTTC
. . TRBJ1-2 TRBV5-1 CASSQLLGSSGYTF TGCGCCAGCAGTCAACTTTTGGGTAGCTCTGGCTACACCTTC
. . TRBJ1-1 TRBV9 CASRAKQGGEAFF TGTGCCAGCAGGGCAAAACAGGGCGGCGAAGCTTTCTTT
few . TRBJ2-6 TRBV19 CASSLQGATGANVLTF TGTGCCAGTAGTCTACAAGGGGCGACTGGGGCCAACGTCCTGACTTTC
few . TRBJ2-1 TRBV5-8 CASSLWVLNEQFF TGTGCCAGCAGCTTGTGGGTCCTTAATGAGCAGTTCTTC
. TRBD1 TRBJ1-5 TRBV2 CASTQTGGLDQPQHF TGTGCCAGCACCCAGACAGGGGGCCTCGATCAGCCCCAGCATTTT
few . TRBJ2-7 TRBV6-1 CASSDGQLPYEQYF TGTGCCAGCAGTGACGGACAGCTCCCCTACGAGCAGTACTTC
. . TRBJ2-4 TRBV2 CASRGQFLAKNIQYF TGTGCCAGCAGAGGACAGTTCCTAGCCAAAAACATTCAGTACTTC
. . TRBJ2-5 TRBV9 CASSVNGGPQETQYF TGTGCCAGCAGCGTAAACGGGGGGCCACAAGAGACCCAGTACTTC
many . TRBJ1-2 TRBV6-2/TRBV6-3 CASSGSFYGYTF TGTGCCAGCAGCGGATCTTTCTATGGCTACACCTTC
. . TRBJ1-1 TRBV29-1 CSAFRELKGNTEAFF TGCAGCGCATTCAGGGAATTGAAGGGGAATACTGAAGCTTTCTTT
few TRBD2 TRBJ2-5 TRBV7-9 CASSPRLAGGLQETQYF TGTGCCAGCAGCCCTCGACTAGCGGGGGGGCTCCAAGAGACCCAGTACTTC
once . TRBJ2-7 TRBV18 CASSPVDARAYEQYF TGTGCCAGCTCACCAGTCGATGCTAGGGCCTACGAGCAGTACTTC
many . TRBJ1-2 TRBV7-8 CASSPNEFYGYTF TGTGCCAGCAGCCCAAATGAATTCTATGGCTACACCTTC
many . TRBJ1-2 TRBV7-8 CASSSQSAENYGYTF TGTGCCAGCAGCTCTCAGAGTGCGGAGAACTATGGCTACACCTTC
few TRBD2 TRBJ2-7 TRBV5-1 CASSEGLAYEQYF TGCGCCAGCAGCGAGGGACTAGCCTACGAGCAGTACTTC
. . TRBJ2-7 TRBV15 CATSSTGHEQYF TGTGCCACCAGCAGCACAGGGCACGAGCAGTACTTC
few . TRBJ2-7 TRBV5-1 CASSPGEKVHEQYF TGCGCCAGCAGCCCCGGGGAGAAAGTCCACGAGCAGTACTTC
many . TRBJ1-1 TRBV29-1 CSVEDLEAFF TGCAGCGTTGAAGACCTTGAAGCTTTCTTT
few TRBD2 TRBJ2-1 TRBV29-1 CSVEDRWQGRVDEQFF TGCAGCGTTGAAGATCGTTGGCAAGGGAGGGTCGATGAGCAGTTCTTC
many TRBD2 TRBJ2-3 TRBV28 CASSFASSSGGAVADTDTQYF TGTGCCAGCAGTTTCGCCTCCTCTAGCGGGGGGGCAGTGGCTGACACAGATACGCAGTATTTT
many . TRBJ1-2 TRBV5-4 CASNSDRIYGYTF TGTGCCAGCAACTCAGACAGAATCTATGGCTACACCTTC
many . TRBJ2-7 TRBV12-3/TRBV12-4 CASSPGSGPYEQYF TGTGCCAGCAGTCCCGGGTCAGGCCCCTACGAGCAGTACTTC
many TRBD2 TRBJ2-3 TRBV7-2 CASSSILAGGPGDTQYF TGTGCCAGCAGCTCCATTTTAGCGGGGGGGCCCGGAGATACGCAGTATTTT
few . TRBJ1-4 TRBV4-1 CASSQGDDEKLFF TGCGCCAGCAGCCAAGGGGATGATGAAAAACTGTTTTTT
. . TRBJ2-1 TRBV5-5 CASSLLGPWNEQFF TGTGCCAGCAGCTTGCTGGGTCCGTGGAATGAGCAGTTCTTC
. . TRBJ1-2 TRBV7-9 CASSSGGSNYGYTF TGTGCCAGCAGCTCCGGGGGGAGCAACTATGGCTACACCTTC
. TRBD1 TRBJ2-3 TRBV7-9 CASGDRVADTQYF TGTGCCAGCGGGGACAGGGTGGCAGATACGCAGTATTTT
many TRBD1 TRBJ2-7 TRBV18 CASSPAIDRGSTYEQYF TGTGCCAGCTCACCAGCGATAGACAGGGGTTCGACCTACGAGCAGTACTTC
. TRBD1 TRBJ1-2 TRBV10-3 CAISGRTGDYGYTF TGTGCCATCAGTGGCCGGACAGGGGACTATGGCTACACCTTC
. . TRBJ2-7 TRBV5-8 CASSRSEFPSYEQYF TGTGCCAGCAGCCGGTCGGAGTTCCCGTCCTACGAGCAGTACTTC
many TRBD1 TRBJ1-4 TRBV7-6 CASSLQPDRVGEKLFF TGTGCCAGCAGCTTACAACCCGACAGGGTTGGTGAAAAACTGTTTTTT
many . TRBJ1-6 TRBV4-1 CASSQEVSSSYNSPLHF TGCGCCAGCAGCCAAGAGGTGTCCAGCTCCTATAATTCACCCCTCCACTTT